This T cell receptor (beta chain) was captured by sequencing in a study of blood T cell repertoires in COVID-19. The CDR3 totals 15 residues. Germline V lookup: CDR1 SGDLS, CDR2 YYNGEE. V was pared by 0 bases and J by 5 bases, with 13 bases between. Clones were sequenced by immunoSEQ multiplex PCR, and TCRdb holds only the in-frame ones, with some missing. In the table there are tens of thousands of clones, around nine tenths of which are singletons. This chain links TRBV9 with TRBJ2-3; TRBD2 is a possible D gene (7 bases). The sample taken for sequencing was peripheral blood. This receptor was identified in a human donor in a cohort sampled during active COVID-19. The CDR3 bases are TGTGCCAGCAGCGTAGAGGTTAGGGGGGGAGATACGCAGTATTTT. The encoded protein is CASSVEVRGGDTQYF.